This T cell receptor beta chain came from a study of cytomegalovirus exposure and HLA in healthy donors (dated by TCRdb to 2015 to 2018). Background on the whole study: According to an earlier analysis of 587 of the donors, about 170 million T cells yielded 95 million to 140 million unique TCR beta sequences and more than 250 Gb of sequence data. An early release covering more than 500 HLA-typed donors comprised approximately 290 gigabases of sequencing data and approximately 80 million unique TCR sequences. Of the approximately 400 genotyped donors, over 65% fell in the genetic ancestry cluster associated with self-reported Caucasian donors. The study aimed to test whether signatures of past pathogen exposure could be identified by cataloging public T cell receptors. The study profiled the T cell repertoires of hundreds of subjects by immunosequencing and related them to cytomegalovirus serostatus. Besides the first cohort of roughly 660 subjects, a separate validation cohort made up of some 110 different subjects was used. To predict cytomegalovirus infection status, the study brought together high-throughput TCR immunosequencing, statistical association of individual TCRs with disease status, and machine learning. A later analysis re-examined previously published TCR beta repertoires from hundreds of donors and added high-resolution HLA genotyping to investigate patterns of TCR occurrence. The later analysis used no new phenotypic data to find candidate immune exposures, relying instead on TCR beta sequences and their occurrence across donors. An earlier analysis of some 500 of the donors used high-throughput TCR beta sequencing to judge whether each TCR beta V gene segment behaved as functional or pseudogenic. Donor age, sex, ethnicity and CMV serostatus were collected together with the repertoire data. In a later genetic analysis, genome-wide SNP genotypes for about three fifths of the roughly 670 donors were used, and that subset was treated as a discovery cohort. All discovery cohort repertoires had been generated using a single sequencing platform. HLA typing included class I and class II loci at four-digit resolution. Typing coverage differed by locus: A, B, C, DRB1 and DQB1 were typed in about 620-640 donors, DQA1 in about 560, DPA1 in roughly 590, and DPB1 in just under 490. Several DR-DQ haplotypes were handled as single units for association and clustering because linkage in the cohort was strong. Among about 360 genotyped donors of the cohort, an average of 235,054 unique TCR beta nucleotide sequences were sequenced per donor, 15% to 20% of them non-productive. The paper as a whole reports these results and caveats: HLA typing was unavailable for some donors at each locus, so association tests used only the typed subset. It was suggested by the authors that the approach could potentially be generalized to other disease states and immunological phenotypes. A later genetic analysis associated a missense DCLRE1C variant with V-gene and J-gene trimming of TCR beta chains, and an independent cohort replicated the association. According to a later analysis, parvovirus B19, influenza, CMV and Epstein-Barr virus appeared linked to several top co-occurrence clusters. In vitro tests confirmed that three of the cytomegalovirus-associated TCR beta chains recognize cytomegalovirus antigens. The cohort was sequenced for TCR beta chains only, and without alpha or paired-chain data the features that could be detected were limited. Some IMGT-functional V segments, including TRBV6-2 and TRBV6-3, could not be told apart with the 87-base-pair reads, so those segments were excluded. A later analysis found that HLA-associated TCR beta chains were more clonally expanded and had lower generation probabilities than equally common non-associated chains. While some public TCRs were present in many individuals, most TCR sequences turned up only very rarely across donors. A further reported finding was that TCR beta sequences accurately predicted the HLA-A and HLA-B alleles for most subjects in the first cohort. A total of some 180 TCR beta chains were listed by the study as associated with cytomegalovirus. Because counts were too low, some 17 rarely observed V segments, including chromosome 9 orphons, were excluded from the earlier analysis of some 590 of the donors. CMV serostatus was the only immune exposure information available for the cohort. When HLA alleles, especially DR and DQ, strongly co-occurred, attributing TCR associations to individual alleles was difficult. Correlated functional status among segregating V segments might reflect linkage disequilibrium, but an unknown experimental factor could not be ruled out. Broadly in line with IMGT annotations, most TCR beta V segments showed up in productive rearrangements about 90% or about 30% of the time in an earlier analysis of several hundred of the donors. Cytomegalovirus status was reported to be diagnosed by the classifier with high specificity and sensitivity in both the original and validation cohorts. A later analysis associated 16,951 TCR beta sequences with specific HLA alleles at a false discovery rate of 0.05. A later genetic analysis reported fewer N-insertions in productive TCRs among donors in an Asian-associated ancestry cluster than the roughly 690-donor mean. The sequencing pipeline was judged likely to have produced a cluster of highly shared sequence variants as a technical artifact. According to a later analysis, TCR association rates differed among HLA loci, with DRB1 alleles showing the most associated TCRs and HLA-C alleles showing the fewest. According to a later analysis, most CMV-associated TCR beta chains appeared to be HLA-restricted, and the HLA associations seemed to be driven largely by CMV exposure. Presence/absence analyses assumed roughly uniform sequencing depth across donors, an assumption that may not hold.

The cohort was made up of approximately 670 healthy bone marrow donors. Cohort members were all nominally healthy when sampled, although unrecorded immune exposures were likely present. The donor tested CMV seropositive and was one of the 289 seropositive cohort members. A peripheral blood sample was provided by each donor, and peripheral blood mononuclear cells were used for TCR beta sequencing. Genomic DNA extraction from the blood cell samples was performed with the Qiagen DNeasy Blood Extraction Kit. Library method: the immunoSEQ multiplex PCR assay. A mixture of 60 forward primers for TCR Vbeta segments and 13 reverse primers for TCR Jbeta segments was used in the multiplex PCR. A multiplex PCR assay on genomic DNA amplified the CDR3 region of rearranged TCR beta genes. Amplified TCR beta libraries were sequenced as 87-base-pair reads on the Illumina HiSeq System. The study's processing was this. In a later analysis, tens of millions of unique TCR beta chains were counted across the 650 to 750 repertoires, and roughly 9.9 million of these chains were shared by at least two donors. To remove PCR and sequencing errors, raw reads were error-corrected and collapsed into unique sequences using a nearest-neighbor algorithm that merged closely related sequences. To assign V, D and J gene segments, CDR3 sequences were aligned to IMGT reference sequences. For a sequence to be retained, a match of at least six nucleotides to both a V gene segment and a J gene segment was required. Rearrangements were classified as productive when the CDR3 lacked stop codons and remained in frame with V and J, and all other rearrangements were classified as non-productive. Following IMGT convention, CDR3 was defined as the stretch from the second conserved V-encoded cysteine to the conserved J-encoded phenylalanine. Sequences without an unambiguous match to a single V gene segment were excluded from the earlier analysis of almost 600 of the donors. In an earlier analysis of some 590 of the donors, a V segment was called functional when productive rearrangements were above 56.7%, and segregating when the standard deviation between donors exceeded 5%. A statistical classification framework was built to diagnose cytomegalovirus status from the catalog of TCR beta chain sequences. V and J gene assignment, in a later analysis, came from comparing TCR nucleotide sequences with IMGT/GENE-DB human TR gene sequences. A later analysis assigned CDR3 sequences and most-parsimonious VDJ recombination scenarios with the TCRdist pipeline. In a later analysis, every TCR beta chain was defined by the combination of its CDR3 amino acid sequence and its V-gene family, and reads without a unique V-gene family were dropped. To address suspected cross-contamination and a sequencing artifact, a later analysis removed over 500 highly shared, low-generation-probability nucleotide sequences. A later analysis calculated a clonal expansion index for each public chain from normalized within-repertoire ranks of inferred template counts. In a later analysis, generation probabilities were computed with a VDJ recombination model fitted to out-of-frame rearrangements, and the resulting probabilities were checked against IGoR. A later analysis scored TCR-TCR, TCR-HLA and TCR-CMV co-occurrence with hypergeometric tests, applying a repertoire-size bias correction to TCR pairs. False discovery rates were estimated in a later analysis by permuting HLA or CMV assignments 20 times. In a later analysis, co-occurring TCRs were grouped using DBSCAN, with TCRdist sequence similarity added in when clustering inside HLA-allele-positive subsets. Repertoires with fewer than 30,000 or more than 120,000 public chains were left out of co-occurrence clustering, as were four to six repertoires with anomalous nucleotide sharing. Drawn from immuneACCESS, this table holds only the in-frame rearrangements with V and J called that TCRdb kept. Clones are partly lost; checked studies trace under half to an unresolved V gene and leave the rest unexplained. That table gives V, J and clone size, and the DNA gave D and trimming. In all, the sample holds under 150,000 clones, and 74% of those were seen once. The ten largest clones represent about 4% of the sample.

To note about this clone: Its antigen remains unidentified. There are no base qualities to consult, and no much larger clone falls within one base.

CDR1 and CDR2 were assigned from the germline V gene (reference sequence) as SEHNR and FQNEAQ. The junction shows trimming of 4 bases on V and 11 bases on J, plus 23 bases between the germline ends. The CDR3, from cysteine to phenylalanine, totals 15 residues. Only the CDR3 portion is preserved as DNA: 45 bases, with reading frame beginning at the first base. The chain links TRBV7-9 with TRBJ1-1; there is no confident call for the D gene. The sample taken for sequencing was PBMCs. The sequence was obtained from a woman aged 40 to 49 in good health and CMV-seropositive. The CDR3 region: CASSSPGEFGRWAFF. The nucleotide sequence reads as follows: TGTGCCAGCAGCTCACCCGGGGAATTCGGTAGGTGGGCTTTCTTT. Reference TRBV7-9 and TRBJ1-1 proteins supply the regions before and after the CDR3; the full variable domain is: DTGVSQNPRHKITKRGQNVTFRCDPISEHNRLYWYRQTLGQGPEFLTYFQNEAQLEKSRLLSDRFSAERPKGSFSTLEIQRTEQGDSAMYLCASSSPGEFGRWAFFGQGTRLTVV.